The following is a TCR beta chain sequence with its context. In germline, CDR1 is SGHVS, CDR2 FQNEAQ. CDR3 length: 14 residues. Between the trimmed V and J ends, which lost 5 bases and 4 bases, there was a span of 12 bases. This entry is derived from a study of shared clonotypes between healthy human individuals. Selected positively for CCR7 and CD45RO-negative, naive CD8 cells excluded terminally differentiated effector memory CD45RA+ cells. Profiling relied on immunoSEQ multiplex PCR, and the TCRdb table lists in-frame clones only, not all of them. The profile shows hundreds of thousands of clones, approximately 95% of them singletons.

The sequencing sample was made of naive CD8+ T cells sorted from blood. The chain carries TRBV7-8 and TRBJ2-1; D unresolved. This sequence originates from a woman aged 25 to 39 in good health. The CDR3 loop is CASSSSLGYNEQFF. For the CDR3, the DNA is TGTGCCAGCAGCAGCTCCTTAGGGTACAATGAGCAGTTCTTC.